This T cell receptor (beta chain) was identified in a study of radiotherapy plus CTLA-4 blockade in lung cancer. Whole-study results and caveats: Interferon-beta, together with early blood T cell clone dynamics, reportedly best predicted response.

TCRdb's table, derived via immunoSEQ multiplex PCR, lists solely in-frame clones and lacks some. The data show approximately 76,000 clones, around 79% seen once. On this clone: Its matching antigen is unknown.

CDR3 size: 12 residues. V was trimmed by 5 bases and J by 6 bases, leaving 7 bases between them. The germline CDR1 and CDR2 sequences are SGHTA and FQGTGA. This receptor was identified in a human donor with non-small cell lung cancer who had a partial response to radiotherapy plus ipilimumab. Some clones in this sample may be carry-over from other donors' samples. The source was peripheral blood, collected from a patient treated with radiotherapy plus ipilimumab. The chain is built from TRBV7-3 and TRBJ2-2, with D unclear. DNA of the CDR3: TGTGCCAGCAGCCCCCAGGCCGGGGAGCTGTTTTTT. This translates into CASSPQAGELFF.